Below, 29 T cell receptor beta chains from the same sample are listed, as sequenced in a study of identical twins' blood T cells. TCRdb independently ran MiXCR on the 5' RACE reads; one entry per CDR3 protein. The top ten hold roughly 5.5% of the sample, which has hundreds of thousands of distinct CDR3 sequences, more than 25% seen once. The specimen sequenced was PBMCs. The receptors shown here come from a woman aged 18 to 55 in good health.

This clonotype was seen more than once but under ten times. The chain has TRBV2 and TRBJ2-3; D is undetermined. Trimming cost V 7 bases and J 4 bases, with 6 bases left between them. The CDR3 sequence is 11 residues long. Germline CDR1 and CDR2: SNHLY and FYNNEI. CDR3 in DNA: TGTGCCAGCACGAACTCAGATACGCAGTATTTT. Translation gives CASTNSDTQYF.

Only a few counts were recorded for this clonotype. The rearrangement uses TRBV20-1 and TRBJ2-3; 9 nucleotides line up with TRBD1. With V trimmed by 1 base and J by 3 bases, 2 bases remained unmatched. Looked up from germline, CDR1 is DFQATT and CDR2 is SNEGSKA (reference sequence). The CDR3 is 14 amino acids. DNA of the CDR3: TGCAGTGCTAGAGGGGACAGGGATACAGATACGCAGTATTTT. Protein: CSARGDRDTDTQYF.

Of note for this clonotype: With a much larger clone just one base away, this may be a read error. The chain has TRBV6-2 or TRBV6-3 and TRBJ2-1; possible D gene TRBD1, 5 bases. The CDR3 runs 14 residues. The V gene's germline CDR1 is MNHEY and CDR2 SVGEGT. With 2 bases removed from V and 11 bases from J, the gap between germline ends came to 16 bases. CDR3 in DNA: TGTGCCAGCAGTTACCGAAATCAGGGTAATCAGCAGTTCTTC. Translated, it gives CASSYRNQGNQQFF.

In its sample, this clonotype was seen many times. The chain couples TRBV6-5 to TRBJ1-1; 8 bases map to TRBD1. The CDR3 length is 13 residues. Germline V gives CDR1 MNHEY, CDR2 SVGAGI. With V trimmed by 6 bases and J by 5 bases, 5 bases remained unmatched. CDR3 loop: CASRLTGETEAFF. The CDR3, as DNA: TGTGCCAGCAGGCTGACAGGGGAGACTGAAGCTTTCTTT.

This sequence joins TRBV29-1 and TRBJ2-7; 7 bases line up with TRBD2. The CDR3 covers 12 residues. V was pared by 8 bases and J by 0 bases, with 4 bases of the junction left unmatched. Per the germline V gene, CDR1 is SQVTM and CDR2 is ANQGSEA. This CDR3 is CSTGTNSYEQYF. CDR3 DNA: TGCAGCACCGGGACTAACTCCTACGAGCAGTACTTC.

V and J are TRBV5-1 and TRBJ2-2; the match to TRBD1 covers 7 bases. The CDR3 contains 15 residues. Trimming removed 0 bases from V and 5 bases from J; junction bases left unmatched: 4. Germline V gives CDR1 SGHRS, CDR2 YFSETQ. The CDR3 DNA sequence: TGCGCCAGCAGCTTGGCACAGGGGCCGACCGGGGAGCTGTTTTTT. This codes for CASSLAQGPTGELFF.

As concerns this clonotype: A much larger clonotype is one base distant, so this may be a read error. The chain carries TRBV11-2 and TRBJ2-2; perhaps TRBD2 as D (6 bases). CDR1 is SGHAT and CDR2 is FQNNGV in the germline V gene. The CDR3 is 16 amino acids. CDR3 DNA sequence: TGTGCCAGCAACTTATTGGCGGGGTCCTACACCGGGGAGCTGTTTTTT. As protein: CASNLLAGSYTGELFF.

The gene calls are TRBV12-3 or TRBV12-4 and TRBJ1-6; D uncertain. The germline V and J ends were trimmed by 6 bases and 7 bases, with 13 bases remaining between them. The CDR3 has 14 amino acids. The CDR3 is CASRPDPRNSPLHF. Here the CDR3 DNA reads TGTGCCAGCAGACCCGACCCCAGGAATTCACCCCTCCACTTT.

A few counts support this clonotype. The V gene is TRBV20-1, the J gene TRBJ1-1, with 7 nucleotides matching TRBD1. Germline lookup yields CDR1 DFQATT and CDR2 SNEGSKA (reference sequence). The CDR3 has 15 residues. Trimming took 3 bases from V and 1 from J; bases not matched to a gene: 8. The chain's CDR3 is CSASRWGQQNTEAFF. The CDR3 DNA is TGCAGTGCTAGCAGGTGGGGACAGCAGAACACTGAAGCTTTCTTT.

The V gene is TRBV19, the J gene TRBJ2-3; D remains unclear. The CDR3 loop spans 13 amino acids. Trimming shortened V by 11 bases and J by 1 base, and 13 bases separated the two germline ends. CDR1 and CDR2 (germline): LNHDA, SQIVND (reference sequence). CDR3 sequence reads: CACSGFRTDTQYF. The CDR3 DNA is TGTGCCTGTTCTGGCTTTCGCACAGATACGCAGTATTTT.

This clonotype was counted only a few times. The CDR3 spells CSVLRDTFMNTEAFF. CDR3 bases: TGCAGCGTCCTCCGGGACACATTCATGAACACTGAAGCTTTCTTT. This chain joins TRBV29-1 and TRBJ1-1; weak D call: TRBD1 (6 bases). Germline V lookup: CDR1 SQVTM, CDR2 ANQGSEA. Deletions cut 6 bases from V and 0 bases from J, with 17 bases between. This CDR3 has 15 residues. The variable domain in full, completed from reference TRBV29-1 and TRBJ1-1, reads SAVISQKPSRDICQRGTSLTIQCQVDSQVTMMFWYRQQPGQSLTLIATANQGSEATYESGFVIDKFPISRPNLTFSTLTVSNMSPEDSSIYLCSVLRDTFMNTEAFFGQGTRLTVV.

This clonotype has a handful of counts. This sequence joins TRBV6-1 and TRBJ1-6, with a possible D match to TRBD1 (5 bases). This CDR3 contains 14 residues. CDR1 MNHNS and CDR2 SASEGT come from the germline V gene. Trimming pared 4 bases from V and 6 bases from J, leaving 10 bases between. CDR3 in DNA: TGTGCCAGCAGTGCAACGGGGCCTAATTCACCCCTCCACTTT. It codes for CASSATGPNSPLHF.

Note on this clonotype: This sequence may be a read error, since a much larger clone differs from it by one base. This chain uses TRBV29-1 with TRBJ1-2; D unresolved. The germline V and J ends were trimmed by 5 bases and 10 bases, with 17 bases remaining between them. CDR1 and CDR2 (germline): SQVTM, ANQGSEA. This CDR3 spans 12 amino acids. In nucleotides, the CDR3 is TGCAGCGTTTATTCGGACGCTACTTTCTACACCTTC. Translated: CSVYSDATFYTF.

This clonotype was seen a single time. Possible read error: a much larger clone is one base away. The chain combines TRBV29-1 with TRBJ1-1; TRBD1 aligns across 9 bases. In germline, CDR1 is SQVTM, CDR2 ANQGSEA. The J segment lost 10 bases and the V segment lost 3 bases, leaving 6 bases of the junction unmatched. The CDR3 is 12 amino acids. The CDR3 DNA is TGCAGCGTTGAGAGGACAGGGGCCGGAGCTTTCTTT. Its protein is CSVERTGAGAFF.

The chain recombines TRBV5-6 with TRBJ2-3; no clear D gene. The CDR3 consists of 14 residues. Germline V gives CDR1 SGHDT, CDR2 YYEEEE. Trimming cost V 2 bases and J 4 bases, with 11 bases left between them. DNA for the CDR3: TGTGCCAGCAGCTTTCCTAGTAGGGCAGATACGCAGTATTTT. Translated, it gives CASSFPSRADTQYF.

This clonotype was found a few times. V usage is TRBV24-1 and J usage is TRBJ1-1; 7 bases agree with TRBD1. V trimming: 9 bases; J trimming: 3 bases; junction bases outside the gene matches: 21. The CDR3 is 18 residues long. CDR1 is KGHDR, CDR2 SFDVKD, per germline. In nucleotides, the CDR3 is TGTGCCACCGGAGGCCTAGGACAGGTGGGATTTGGGGACACTGAAGCTTTCTTT. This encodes CATGGLGQVGFGDTEAFF.

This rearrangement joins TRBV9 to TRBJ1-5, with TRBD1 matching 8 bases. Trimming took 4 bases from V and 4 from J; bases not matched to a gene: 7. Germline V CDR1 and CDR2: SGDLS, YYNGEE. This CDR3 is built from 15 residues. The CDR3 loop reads CASSQTGDINQPQHF. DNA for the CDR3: TGTGCCAGCAGCCAGACAGGGGACATTAATCAGCCCCAGCATTTT.

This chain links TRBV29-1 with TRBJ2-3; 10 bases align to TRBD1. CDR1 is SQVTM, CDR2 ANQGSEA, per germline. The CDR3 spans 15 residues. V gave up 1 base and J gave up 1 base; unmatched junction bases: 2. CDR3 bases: TGCAGCGTTGAAGGGGGGACAGGGGGCACAGATACGCAGTATTTT. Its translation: CSVEGGTGGTDTQYF.

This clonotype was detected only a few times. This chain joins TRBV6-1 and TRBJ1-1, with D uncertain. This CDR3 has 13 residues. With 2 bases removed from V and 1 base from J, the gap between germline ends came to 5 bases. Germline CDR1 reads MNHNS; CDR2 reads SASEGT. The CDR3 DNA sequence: TGTGCCAGCAGTGAACTTCCGAACACTGAAGCTTTCTTT. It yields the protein CASSELPNTEAFF.

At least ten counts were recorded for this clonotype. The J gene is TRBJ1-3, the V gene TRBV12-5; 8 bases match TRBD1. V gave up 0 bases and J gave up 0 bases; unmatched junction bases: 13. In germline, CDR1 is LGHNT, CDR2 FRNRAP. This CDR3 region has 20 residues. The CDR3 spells CASGLVVTGGIPSSGNTIYF. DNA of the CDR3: TGTGCTAGTGGTTTGGTAGTTACAGGGGGAATTCCTTCCTCTGGAAACACCATATATTTT.

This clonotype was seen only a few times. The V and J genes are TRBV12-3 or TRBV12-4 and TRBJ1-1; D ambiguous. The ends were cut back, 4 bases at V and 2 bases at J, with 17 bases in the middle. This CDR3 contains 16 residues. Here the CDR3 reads CASSSSGSSRNTEAFF. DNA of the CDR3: TGTGCCAGCAGTTCCTCCGGGTCCAGTCGAAACACTGAAGCTTTCTTT.

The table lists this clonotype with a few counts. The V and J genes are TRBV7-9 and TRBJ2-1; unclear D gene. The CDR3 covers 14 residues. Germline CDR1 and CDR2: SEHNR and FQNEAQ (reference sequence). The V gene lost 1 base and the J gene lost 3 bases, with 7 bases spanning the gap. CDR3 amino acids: CASSLEVGYNEQFF. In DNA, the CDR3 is TGTGCCAGCAGCTTAGAGGTGGGCTACAATGAGCAGTTCTTC.

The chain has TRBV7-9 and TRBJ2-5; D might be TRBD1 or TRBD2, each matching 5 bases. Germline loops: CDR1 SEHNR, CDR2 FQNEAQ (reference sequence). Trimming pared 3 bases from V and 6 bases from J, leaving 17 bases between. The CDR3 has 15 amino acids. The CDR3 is CASSFTDQGRQTQYF. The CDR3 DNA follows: TGTGCCAGCAGCTTTACGGACCAGGGACGACAGACCCAGTACTTC.

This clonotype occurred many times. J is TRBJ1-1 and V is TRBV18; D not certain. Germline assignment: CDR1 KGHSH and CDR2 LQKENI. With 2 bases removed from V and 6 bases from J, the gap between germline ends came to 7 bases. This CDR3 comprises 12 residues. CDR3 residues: CASSPYPAEAFF. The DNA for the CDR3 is TGTGCCAGCTCACCATATCCGGCTGAAGCTTTCTTT.

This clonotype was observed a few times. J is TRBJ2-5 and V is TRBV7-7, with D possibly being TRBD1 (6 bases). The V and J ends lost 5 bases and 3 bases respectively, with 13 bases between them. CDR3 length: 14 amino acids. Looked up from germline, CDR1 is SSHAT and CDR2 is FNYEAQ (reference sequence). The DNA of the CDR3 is TGTGCCAGCAGCGTCGGGACATTCGAAGAGACCCAGTACTTC. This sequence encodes CASSVGTFEETQYF.

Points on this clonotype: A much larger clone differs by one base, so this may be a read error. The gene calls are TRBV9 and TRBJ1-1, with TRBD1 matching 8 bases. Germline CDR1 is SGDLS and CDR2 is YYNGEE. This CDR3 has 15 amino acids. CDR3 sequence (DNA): TGTGCCGGCAGCCCCTCGACAGGGGTGAACACTGAAGCTTTCTTT. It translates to CAGSPSTGVNTEAFF.

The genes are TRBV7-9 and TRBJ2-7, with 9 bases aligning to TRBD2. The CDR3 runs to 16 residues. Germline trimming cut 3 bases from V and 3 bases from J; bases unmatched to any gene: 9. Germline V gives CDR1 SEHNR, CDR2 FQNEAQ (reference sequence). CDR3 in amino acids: CASSFPASGEVYEQYF. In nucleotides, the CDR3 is TGTGCCAGCAGCTTTCCGGCTAGCGGGGAAGTCTACGAGCAGTACTTC.

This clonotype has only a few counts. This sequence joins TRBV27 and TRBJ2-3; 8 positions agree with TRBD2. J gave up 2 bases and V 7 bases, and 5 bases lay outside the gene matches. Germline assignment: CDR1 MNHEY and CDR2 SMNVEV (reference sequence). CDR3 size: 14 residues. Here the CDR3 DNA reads TGTGCCAGCAAACGGGGGGGGCTCACAGATACGCAGTATTTT. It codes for CASKRGGLTDTQYF.

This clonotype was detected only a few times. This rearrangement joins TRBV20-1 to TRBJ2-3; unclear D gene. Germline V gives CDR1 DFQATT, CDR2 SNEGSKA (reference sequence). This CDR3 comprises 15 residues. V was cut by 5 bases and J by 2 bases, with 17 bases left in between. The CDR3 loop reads CSAPTQLLYTDTQYF. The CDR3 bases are TGCAGTGCTCCCACTCAACTTCTTTACACAGATACGCAGTATTTT.